The sequence of this TCR beta chain was determined in a study of lymphopenia after photon versus proton radiotherapy. As regards this clone: The antigen is not known.

Study-wide results and caveats: After lymphocyte nadir, photon-treated repertoires showed oligoclonal expansion, especially CD8+ Temra. Post-nadir TCR diversity decline inversely tracked overall survival among those who died. Proton therapy kept repertoires fairly stable, unlike photons, which gained effector/memory cells.

CDR3 size: 14 residues. Germline CDR1 is SGHNT and CDR2 is YYREEE (reference sequence). V was clipped by 4 bases and J by 2 bases; unmatched bases: 5. Data came from immunoSEQ multiplex PCR; TCRdb stores just in-frame clones and leaves some out. The sample shows 150,000 to 200,000 clones, approximately 86% of them seen only once. This TCR derives from a man aged 45 to 65 with gastric cancer. The chain has TRBV5-4 and TRBJ2-5, with 7 bases that match TRBD2. The sample was peripheral blood, taken from a patient treated with photon-based radiotherapy. CDR3 nucleotides: TGTGCCAGCAGCATACCGGGACTACAAGAGACCCAGTACTTC. This sequence encodes CASSIPGLQETQYF.